This T cell receptor beta chain was identified in a study of T cells after yellow fever vaccination. General study findings and limits: Reappearance after the booster was observed for most primary-vaccination clones (roughly 97% CD4, around 90% CD8). Contaminating bulk clonotypes could be abundant in FACS-sorted repertoires. Faster peaking, at day 5 versus 15, marked a secondary response that was weaker.

Per germline, CDR1 SQVTM and CDR2 ANQGSEA. This CDR3 is built from 16 residues. V lost 2 bases and J lost 5, with 21 bases in between. As to this clonotype: Its antigen is not known.

TCRdb reprocessed the 5' RACE reads via MiXCR and lists one record per CDR3 protein. The data hold about 58,000 distinct CDR3 sequences, with more than 5.5% observed a single time. The rearrangement links TRBV29-1 to TRBJ2-5, with D perhaps TRBD2 (5 bases). The sequence derives from a man younger than 35 who received the YFV17D yellow fever vaccine. This specimen consisted of CD8+ T cells sorted from PBMCs, obtained on the day of the first yellow fever vaccination. CDR3 protein: CSVEIRGLANGETQYF. In DNA, the CDR3 is TGCAGCGTTGAAATTCGCGGGCTAGCAAACGGGGAGACCCAGTACTTC.